This TCR beta chain was sequenced during a study of blood T cell repertoires in COVID-19. Overall study context: Samples representing acute and convalescent COVID-19 were sourced from the United States, Italy and Spain. The cDNA or gDNA used as material had been derived from T cells, B-cell-depleted T cells, or PBMCs.

Generated by immunoSEQ multiplex PCR, the TCRdb table keeps only in-frame clones and is missing some. The sample includes tens of thousands of clones, approximately 78% of them seen just once. The TCR sequence derives from a man in his 60s with COVID-19, enrolled during active disease. Sequencing was done on a sample of peripheral blood.

The CDR3 sequence: CASSLWAGNEKLFF. The CDR3 DNA follows: TGCGCCAGCAGCTTGTGGGCCGGTAATGAAAAACTGTTTTTT. The chain combines TRBV5-1 with TRBJ1-4; D is unresolved. V was cut by 1 base and J by 4 bases, with 8 bases left in between. Germline-derived CDR1 and CDR2 are SGHRS and YFSETQ. The CDR3 contains 14 residues.